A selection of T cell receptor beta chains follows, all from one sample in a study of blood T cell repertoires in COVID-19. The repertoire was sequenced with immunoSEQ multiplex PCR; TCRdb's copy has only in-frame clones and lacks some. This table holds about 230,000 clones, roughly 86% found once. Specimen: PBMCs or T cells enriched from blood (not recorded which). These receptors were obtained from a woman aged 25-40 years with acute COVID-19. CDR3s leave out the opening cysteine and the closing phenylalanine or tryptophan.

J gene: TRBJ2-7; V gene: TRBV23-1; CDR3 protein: ASSQKGTGDYEQY
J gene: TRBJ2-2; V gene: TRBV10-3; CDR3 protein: AISLQGFKNTGELF
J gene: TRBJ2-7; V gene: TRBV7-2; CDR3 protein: ASSSLPGQATGEQY
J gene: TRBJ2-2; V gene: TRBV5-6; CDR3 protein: ASSLEAGAPVTGELF
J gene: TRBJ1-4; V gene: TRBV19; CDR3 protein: ASSRTLNNEKLF
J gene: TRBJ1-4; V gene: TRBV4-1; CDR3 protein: ASSHPVEGRGEKLF
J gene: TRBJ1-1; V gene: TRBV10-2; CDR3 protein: ASSGFRSTEAF
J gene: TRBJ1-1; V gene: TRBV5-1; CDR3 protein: ASSWGQLWNTEAF
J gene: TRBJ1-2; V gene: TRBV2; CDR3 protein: ASSEAGGNYGYT
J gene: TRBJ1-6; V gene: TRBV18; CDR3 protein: ASSPPGGSIYNSPLH
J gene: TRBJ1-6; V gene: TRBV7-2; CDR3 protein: ASSFLQGASPLH
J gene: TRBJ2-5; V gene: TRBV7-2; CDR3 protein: ASSLYVETQY
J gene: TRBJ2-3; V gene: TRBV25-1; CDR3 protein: ASSEWAGISSTDTQY
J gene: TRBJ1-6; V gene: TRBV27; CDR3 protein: ASRSSRGNNSPLH
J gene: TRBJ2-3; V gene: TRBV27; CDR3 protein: ASSTLNTDTQY